The clone carrying this TCR beta chain was seen more than once but under ten times. Time point noted: patch test 3, about 24 weeks after DPC sensitization. The treatment: therapeutic diphenylcyclopropenone sensitization with weekly scalp DPC. Extraction yielded total RNA from whole blood (unfractionated). Individual cDNA molecules (in the library) carried attached unique molecular identifiers. TCRdb redid the calling of the RACE reads with MiXCR, one entry per CDR3 protein. The data show some 96,000 distinct CDR3 sequences, 25% to 30% seen once. The data were taken from a study of human T cells and chemical hapten exposure. This CDR3 contains 13 residues. V lost 2 bases and J lost 7, with 9 bases in between. The V gene's germline CDR1 is MNHEY and CDR2 SMNVEV (reference sequence).

Material: whole blood, obtained in connection with sensitization to the hapten diphenylcyclopropenone (DPC). The V gene is TRBV27, the J gene TRBJ2-1; the D is unclear. This clonotype originated in a man aged 40-49 years with alopecia areata. Some clones in this sample may be carry-over from other donors' samples. The CDR3 nucleotides are TGTGCCAGCAGTTTACTTGGGGTAAATGAGCAGTTCTTC. This translates into CASSLLGVNEQFF.